The source of this TCR beta chain is a study of blood T cell repertoires in COVID-19. At the level of the study: The United States, Italy and Spain provided the acute and convalescent COVID-19 samples.

Only a few counts were recorded for this clone. Losses at the gene ends were 3 bases for V and 8 bases for J; bases not matched to a gene: 7. CDR3 length: 15 residues. CDR1 and CDR2 from the germline V gene are MNHNS and SASEGT. Clones were read by immunoSEQ multiplex PCR, and TCRdb kept only the in-frame ones, dropping some. The sample lists approximately 200,000 clones; 80% to 90% were seen once. The source material was PBMCs or T cells enriched from blood (not recorded which). This clonotype originated in a woman aged 18-29 years in a cohort exposed to, infected with or recovered from COVID-19 (not recorded which). V usage is TRBV6-1 and J usage is TRBJ1-4, with TRBD1 identical over 9 bases. CDR3 nucleotide sequence: TGTGCCAGCAGTGAGCCGGGACAGGGAAGGGAAAAACTGTTTTTT. This translates into CASSEPGQGREKLFF.